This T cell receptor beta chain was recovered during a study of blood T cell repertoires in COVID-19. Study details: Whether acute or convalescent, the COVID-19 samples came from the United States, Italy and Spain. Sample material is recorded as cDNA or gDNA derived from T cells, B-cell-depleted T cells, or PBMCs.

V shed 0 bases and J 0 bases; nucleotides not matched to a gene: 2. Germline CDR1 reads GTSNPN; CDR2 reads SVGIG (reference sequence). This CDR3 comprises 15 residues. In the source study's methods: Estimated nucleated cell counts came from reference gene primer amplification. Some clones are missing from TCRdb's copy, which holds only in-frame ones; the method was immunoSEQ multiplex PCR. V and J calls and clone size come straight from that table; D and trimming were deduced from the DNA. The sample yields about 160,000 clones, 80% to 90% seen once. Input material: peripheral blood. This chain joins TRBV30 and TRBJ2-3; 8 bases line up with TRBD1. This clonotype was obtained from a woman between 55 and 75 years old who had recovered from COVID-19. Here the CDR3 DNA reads TGTGCCTGGAGTGTGGGACAGGCTAGCACAGATACGCAGTATTTT. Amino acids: CAWSVGQASTDTQYF.